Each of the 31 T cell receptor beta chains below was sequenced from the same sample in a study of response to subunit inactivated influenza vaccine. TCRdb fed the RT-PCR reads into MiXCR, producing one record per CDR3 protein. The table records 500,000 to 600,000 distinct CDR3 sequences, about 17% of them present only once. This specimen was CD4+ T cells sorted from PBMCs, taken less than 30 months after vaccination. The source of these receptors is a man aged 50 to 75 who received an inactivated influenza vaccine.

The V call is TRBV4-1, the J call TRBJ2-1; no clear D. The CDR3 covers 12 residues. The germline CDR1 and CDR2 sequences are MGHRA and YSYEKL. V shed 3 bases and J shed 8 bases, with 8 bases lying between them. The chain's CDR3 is CASSHYSYEQFF. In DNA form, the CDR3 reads TGCGCCAGCAGCCACTATAGTTATGAGCAGTTCTTC.

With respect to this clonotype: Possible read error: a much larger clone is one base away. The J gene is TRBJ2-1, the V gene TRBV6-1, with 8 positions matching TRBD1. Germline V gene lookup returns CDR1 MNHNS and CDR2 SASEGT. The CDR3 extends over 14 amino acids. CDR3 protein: CARRGQVFDNEQFF. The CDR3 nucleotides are TGTGCCCGCAGGGGACAGGTCTTCGATAATGAGCAGTTCTTC.

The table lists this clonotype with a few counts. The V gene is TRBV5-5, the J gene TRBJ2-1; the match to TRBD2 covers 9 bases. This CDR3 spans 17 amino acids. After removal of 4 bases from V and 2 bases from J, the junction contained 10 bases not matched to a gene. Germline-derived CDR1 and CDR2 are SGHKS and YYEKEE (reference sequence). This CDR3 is CASSKLVAGDTYNEQFF. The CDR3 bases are TGTGCCAGCAGCAAACTTGTAGCGGGAGACACCTACAATGAGCAGTTCTTC.

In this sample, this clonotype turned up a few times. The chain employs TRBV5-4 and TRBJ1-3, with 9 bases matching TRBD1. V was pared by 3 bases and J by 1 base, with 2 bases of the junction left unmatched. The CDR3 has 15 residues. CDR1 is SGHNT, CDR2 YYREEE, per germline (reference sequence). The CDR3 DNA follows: TGTGCCAGCAGCTCCGGGACAGGGTCTGGAAACACCATATATTTT. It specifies CASSSGTGSGNTIYF.

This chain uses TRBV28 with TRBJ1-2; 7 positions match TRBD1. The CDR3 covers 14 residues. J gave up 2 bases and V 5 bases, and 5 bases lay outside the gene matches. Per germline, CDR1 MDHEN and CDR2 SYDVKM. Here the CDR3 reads CASSPPRGNYGYTF. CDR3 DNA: TGTGCCAGCAGTCCCCCCAGGGGGAACTATGGCTACACCTTC.

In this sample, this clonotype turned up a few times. CDR3 amino acids: CASSTPSGTGGGYTF. Written as DNA, the CDR3 is TGTGCCAGCAGTACTCCCTCCGGGACAGGGGGCGGCTACACCTTC. The V and J genes are TRBV7-2 and TRBJ1-2, with 12 bases identical to TRBD1. The CDR3 covers 15 residues. V trimming: 6 bases; J trimming: 8 bases; junction bases outside the gene matches: 10. CDR1 is SGHTA and CDR2 is FQGNSA in the germline V gene.

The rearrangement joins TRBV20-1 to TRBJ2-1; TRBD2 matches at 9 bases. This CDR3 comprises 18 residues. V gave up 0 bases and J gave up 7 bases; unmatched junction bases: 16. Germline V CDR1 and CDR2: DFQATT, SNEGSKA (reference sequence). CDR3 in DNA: TGCAGTGCTAGAGAGGTGGGGCGCCTAGCGGGATCGGGGAATGAGCAGTTCTTC. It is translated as CSAREVGRLAGSGNEQFF.

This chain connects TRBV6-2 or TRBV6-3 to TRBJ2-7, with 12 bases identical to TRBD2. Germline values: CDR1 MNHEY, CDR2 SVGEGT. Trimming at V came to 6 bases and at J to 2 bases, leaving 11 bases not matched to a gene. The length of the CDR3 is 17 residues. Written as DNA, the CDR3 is TGTGCCAGCAGGCCACTAACAGGACTAGCGGGAACCTACGAGCAGTACTTC. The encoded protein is CASRPLTGLAGTYEQYF.

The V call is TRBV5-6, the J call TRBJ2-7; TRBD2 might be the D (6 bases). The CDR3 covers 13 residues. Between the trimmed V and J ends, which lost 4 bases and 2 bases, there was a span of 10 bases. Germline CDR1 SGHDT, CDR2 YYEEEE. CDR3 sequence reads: CASSRELPYEQYF. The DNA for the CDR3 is TGTGCCAGCAGCCGGGAGCTCCCCTACGAGCAGTACTTC.

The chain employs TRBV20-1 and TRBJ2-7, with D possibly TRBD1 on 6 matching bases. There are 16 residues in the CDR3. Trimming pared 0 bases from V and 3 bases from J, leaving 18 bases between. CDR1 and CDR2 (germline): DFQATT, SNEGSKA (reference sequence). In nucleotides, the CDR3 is TGCAGTGCTAGAGAGTGGGTGACCCGGGACATCTACGAGCAGTACTTC. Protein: CSAREWVTRDIYEQYF.

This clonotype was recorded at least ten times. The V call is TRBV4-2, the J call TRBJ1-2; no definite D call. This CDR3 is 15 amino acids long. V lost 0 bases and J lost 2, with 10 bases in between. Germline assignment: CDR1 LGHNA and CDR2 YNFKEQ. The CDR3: CASSQDLTENYGYTF. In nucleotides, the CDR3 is TGTGCCAGCAGCCAAGATCTGACGGAAAACTATGGCTACACCTTC.

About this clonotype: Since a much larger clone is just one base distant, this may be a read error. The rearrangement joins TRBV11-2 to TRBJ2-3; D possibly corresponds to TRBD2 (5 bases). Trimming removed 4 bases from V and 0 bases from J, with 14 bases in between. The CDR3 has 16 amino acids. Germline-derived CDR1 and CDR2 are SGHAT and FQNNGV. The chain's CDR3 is CASSSQTGGSTDTQYF. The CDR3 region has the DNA TGTGCCAGCAGCTCTCAGACTGGCGGGAGCACAGATACGCAGTATTTT.

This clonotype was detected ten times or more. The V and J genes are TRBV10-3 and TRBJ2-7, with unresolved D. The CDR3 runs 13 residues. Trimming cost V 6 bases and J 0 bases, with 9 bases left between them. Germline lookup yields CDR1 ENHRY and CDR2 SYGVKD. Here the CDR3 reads CAIRGGDSYEQYF. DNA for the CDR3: TGTGCCATCAGGGGCGGTGACTCCTACGAGCAGTACTTC.

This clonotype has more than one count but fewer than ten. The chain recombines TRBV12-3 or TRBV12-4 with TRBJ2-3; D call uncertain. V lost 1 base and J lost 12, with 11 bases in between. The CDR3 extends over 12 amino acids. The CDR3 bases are TGTGCCAGCAGTTTAGTCGGTCCGGTCCAGTATTTT. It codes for CASSLVGPVQYF.

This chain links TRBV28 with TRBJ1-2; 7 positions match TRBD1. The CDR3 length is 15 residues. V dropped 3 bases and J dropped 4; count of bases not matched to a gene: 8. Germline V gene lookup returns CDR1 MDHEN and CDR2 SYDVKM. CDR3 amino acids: CASSFPPGGGYGYTF. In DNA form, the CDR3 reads TGTGCCAGCAGTTTTCCCCCAGGGGGGGGCTATGGCTACACCTTC.

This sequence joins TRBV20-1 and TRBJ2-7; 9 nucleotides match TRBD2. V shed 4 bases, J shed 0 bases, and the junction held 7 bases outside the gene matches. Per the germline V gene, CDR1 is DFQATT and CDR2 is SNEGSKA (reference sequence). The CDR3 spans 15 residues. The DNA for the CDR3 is TGCAGTGCTACGAAGAGCGGGAGGAACTCCTACGAGCAGTACTTC. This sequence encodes CSATKSGRNSYEQYF.

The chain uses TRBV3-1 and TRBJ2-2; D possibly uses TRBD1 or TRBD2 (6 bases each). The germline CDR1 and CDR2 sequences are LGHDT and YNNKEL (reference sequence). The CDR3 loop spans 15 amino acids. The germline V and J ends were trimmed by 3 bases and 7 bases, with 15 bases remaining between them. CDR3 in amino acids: CASSQFMGGGGELFF. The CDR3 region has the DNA TGTGCCAGCAGCCAGTTCATGGGGGGCGGCGGGGAGCTGTTTTTT.

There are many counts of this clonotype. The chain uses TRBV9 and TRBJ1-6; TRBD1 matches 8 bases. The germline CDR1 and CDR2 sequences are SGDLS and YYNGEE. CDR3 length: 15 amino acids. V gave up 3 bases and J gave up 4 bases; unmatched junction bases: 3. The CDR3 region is CASSAGTGYNSPLHF. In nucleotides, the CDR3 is TGTGCCAGCAGCGCCGGGACAGGATATAATTCACCCCTCCACTTT.

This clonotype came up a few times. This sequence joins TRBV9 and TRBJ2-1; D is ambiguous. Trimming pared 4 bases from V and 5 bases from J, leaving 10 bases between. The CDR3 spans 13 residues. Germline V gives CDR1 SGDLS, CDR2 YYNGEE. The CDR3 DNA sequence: TGTGCCAGCAGCTCCCAGGTCGACAATGAGCAGTTCTTC. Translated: CASSSQVDNEQFF.

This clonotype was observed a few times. The CDR3 sequence: CSPTSGGEAQPQHF. CDR3 sequence (DNA): TGCAGCCCCACGAGCGGAGGGGAGGCTCAGCCCCAGCATTTT. The rearrangement joins TRBV20-1 to TRBJ1-5, with D possibly TRBD1 on 5 matching bases. The germline CDR1 and CDR2 sequences are DFQATT and SNEGSKA (reference sequence). This CDR3 region has 14 residues.

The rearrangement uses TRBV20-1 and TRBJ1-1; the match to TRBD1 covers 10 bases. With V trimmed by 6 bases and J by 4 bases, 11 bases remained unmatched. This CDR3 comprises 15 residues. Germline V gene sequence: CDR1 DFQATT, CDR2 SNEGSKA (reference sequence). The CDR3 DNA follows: TGCAGTGCCGTCCCGGGACAGGGGACGGGCACTGAAGCTTTCTTT. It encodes CSAVPGQGTGTEAFF.

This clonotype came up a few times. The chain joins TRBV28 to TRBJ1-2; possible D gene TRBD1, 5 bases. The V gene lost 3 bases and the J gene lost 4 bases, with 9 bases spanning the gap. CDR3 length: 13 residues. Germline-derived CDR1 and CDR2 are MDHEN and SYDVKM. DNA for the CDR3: TGTGCCAGCAGTTTGGGGCCGCTCTATGGCTACACCTTC. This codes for CASSLGPLYGYTF.

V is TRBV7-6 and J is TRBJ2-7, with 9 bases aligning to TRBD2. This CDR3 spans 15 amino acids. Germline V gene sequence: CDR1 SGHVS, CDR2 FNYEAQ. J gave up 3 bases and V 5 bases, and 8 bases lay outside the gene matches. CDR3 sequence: CASSPRSGGNYEQYF. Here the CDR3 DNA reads TGTGCCAGCAGCCCGAGGAGCGGGGGGAACTACGAGCAGTACTTC.

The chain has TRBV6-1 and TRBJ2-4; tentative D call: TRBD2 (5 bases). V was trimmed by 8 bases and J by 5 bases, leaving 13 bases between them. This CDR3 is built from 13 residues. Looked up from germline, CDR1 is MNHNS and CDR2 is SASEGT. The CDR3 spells CASCKGRENIQYF. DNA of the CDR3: TGTGCCAGCTGTAAAGGGCGGGAAAACATTCAGTACTTC.

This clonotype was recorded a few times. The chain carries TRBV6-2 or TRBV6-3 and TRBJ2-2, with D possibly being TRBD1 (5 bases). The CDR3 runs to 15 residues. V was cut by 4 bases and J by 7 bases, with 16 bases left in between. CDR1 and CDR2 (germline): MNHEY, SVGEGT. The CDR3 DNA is TGTGCCAGCAGTTCACCAGGGTGGAAAATCGGGGAGCTGTTTTTT. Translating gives CASSSPGWKIGELFF.

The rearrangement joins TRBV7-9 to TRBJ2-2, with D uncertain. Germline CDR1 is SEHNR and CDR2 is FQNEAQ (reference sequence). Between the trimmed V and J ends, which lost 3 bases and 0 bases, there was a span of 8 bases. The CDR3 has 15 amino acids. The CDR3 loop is CASSFGDANTGELFF. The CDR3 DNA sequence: TGTGCCAGCAGCTTTGGTGACGCGAACACCGGGGAGCTGTTTTTT.

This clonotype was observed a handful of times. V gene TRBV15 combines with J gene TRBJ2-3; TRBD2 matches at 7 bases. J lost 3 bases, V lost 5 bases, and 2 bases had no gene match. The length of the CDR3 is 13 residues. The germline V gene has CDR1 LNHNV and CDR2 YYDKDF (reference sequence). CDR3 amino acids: CATSDGGTDTQYF. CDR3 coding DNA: TGTGCCACCAGCGACGGGGGGACAGATACGCAGTATTTT.

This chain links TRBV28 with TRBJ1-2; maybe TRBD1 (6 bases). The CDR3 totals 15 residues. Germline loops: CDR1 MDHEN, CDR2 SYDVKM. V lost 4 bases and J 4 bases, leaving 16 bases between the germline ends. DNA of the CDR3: TGTGCCAGCAGTTCCCCCCCCGCAGGGGCCTATGGCTACACCTTC. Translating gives CASSSPPAGAYGYTF.

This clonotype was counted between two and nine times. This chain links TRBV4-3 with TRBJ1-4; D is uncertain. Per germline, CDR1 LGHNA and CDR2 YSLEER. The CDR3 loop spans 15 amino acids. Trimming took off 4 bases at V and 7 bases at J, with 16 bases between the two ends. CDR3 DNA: TGCGCCAGCAGCCGCACGACCGGGAGGGTTGAAAAACTGTTTTTT. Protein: CASSRTTGRVEKLFF.

CDR3 coding DNA: TGTGCCAGCAGCTCGGGGGGGAACGCTAATGAAAAACTGTTTTTT. Encoded protein: CASSSGGNANEKLFF. The rearrangement links TRBV7-2 to TRBJ1-4; D is perhaps TRBD1 (5 bases). The CDR3 covers 15 residues. Germline V CDR1 and CDR2: SGHTA, FQGNSA. V shed 4 bases and J shed 3 bases, with 12 bases lying between them.

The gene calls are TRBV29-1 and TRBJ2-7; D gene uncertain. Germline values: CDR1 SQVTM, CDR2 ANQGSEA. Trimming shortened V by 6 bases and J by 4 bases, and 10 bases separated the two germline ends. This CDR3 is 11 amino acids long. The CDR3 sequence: CSVGDGYEQYF. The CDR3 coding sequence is TGCAGCGTCGGAGACGGATACGAGCAGTACTTC.